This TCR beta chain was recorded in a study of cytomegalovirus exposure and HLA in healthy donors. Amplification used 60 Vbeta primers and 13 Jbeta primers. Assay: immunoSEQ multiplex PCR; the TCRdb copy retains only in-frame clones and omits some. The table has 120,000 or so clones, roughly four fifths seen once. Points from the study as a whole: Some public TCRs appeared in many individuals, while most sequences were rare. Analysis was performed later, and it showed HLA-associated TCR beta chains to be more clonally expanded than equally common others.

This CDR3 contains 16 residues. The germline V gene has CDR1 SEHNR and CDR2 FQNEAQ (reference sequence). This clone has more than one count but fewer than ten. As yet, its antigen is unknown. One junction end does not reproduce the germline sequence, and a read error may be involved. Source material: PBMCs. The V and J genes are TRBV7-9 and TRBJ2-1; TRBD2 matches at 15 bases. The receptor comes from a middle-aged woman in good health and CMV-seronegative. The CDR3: CASSQGLAGGYNEQFF. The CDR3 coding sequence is TGCGCCAGCAGCCAAGGACTAGCGGGAGGGTACAATGAGCAGTTCTTC.